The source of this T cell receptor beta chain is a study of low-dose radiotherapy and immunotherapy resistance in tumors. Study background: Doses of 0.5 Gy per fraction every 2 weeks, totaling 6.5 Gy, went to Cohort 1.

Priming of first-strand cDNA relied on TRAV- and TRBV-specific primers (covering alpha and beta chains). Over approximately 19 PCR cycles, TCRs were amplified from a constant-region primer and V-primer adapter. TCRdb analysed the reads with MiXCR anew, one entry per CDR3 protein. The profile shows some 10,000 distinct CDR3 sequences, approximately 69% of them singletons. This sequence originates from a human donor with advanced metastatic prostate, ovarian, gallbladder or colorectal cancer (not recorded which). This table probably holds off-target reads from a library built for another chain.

The CDR3 sequence is CASSQVASGGYEQYF. The CDR3 nucleotides are TGTGCCAGCAGCCAAGTGGCTAGCGGGGGATACGAGCAGTACTTC. The chain has TRBV3-1 and TRBJ2-7, with 10 bases lining up with TRBD2. In germline, CDR1 is LGHDT, CDR2 YNNKEL (reference sequence). The CDR3 totals 15 residues. Losses at the gene ends were 1 base for V and 4 bases for J; bases not matched to a gene: 4.